Presented here are 21 T cell receptor beta chains from one specimen sequenced in a study of cytomegalovirus exposure and HLA in healthy donors. With 60 Vbeta and 13 Jbeta primers, the PCR was carried out. Clones were read by immunoSEQ multiplex PCR, and TCRdb kept only the in-frame ones, dropping some. The table includes approximately 170,000 clones, over 70% detected once. Sequencing input: PBMCs. The receptors derive from a male donor in good health and CMV-seropositive.

The J gene is TRBJ2-5, the V gene TRBV11-3; TRBD1 agrees at 8 bases. After removal of 5 bases from V and 1 base from J, the junction contained 12 bases not matched to a gene. There are 17 residues in the CDR3. Per the germline V gene, CDR1 is SGHNT and CDR2 is YENEEA. The CDR3 nucleotides read TGTGCCAGCAGCCTCCCGGACAGGGAAACCCCCCAAGAGACCCAGTACTTC. Amino acid sequence: CASSLPDRETPQETQYF.

This chain connects TRBV11-2 to TRBJ1-2; TRBD1 is a possible D gene (5 bases). This CDR3 is 14 amino acids long. Germline V lookup: CDR1 SGHAT, CDR2 FQNNGV. The V end lost 3 bases, the J end lost 3 bases, and 11 bases lay between the germline ends. The CDR3 spells CASSLWKGDYGYTF. The CDR3 coding sequence is TGTGCCAGCAGCTTGTGGAAAGGGGACTATGGCTACACCTTC.

This chain links TRBV19 with TRBJ1-2, with D possibly matching TRBD1 (6 bases). Between the trimmed V and J ends, which lost 4 bases and 4 bases, there was a span of 19 bases. The germline V gene has CDR1 LNHDA and CDR2 SQIVND (reference sequence). This CDR3 is built from 16 residues. DNA of the CDR3: TGTGCCAGTAGTAAGCCTGACGGGGGGCTTACCTATGGCTACACCTTC. Its protein product is CASSKPDGGLTYGYTF.

V and J are TRBV5-8 and TRBJ2-1; TRBD1 agrees at 7 bases. V dropped 0 bases and J dropped 3; count of bases not matched to a gene: 3. Germline V gene lookup returns CDR1 SGHTS and CDR2 YDEGEE. The CDR3 runs 15 residues. The CDR3, as DNA: TGTGCCAGCAGCTTGGGACAGGGATTCTACAATGAGCAGTTCTTC. Protein: CASSLGQGFYNEQFF. The full variable domain, in which reference TRBV5-8 and TRBJ2-1 provide the parts outside the CDR3, is EAGVTQSPTHLIKTRGQQATLRCSPISGHTSVYWYQQALGLGLQFLLWYDEGEERNRGNFPPRFSGRQFPNYSSELNVNALELEDSALYLCASSLGQGFYNEQFFGPGTRLTVL.

The chain couples TRBV11-3 to TRBJ2-7, with 7 bases that match TRBD2. This CDR3 has 14 amino acids. With 4 bases clipped from V and 0 bases from J, the junction kept 3 bases outside the gene matches. Germline V gene data show CDR1 as SGHNT and CDR2 as YENEEA. The CDR3 is CASSSRGDSYEQYF. Written as DNA, the CDR3 is TGTGCCAGCAGCTCCCGGGGGGACTCCTACGAGCAGTACTTC.

The chain joins TRBV6-1 to TRBJ1-6, with 9 positions matching TRBD1. After removal of 8 bases from V and 6 bases from J, the junction contained 2 bases not matched to a gene. The CDR3 spans 13 residues. The V gene's germline CDR1 is MNHNS and CDR2 SASEGT. This CDR3 reads CASLDRGNSPLHF. The DNA for the CDR3 is TGTGCCAGCTTGGACAGGGGTAATTCACCCCTCCACTTT.

The gene calls are TRBV9 and TRBJ1-6, with 7 bases fitting TRBD1. The germline V gene encodes CDR1 SGDLS and CDR2 YYNGEE. The CDR3 extends over 15 amino acids. V lost 4 bases, J lost 6 bases, and 7 bases stayed unmatched. CDR3 in amino acids: CASSPRGSANSPLHF. CDR3 DNA sequence: TGTGCCAGCAGCCCCAGGGGGTCAGCTAATTCACCCCTCCACTTT. Full variable domain (rest looked up from reference TRBV9 and TRBJ1-6): DSGVTQTPKHLITATGQRVTLRCSPRSGDLSVYWYQQSLDQGLQFLIQYYNGEERAKGNILERFSAQQFPDLHSELNLSSLELGDSALYFCASSPRGSANSPLHFGNGTRLTVT.

The chain uses TRBV5-1 and TRBJ1-1, with D possibly TRBD1 on 5 matching bases. Per germline, CDR1 SGHRS and CDR2 YFSETQ. CDR3 length: 13 amino acids. Trimming removed 3 bases at V and 4 bases at J, with 10 bases between. This CDR3 is CASSYRGGTEAFF. The CDR3, as DNA: TGCGCCAGCAGCTACCGGGGGGGCACTGAAGCTTTCTTT.

The chain is built from TRBV7-8 and TRBJ2-5; TRBD2 matches at 14 bases. The closer fit of TRBJ2-7 to the DNA end suggests the J call may be wrong. There are 16 residues in the CDR3. The germline gives CDR1 SGHVS, CDR2 FQNEAQ. For the CDR3, the DNA is TGTGCCAGCAGCCCGCCGACTAGCGGGGGGGAGGACGAGCAGTACTTC. It translates to CASSPPTSGGEDEQYF.

This clone showed up just a few times. This rearrangement joins TRBV5-1 to TRBJ2-1; 7 nucleotides agree with TRBD2. The CDR3 sequence is 15 residues long. From germline, CDR1 is SGHRS and CDR2 YFSETQ. Trimming cost V 0 bases and J 7 bases; bases outside gene matches: 7. The CDR3 loop is CASSLATSIGNEQFF. Here the CDR3 DNA reads TGCGCCAGCAGCTTGGCGACTAGCATTGGGAATGAGCAGTTCTTC.

This chain uses TRBV7-3 with TRBJ2-5; D may be TRBD1 (6 bases). The assigned J gene may be wrong: the sequence end matches TRBJ2-7 better. The CDR3 extends over 15 amino acids. CDR1 is SGHTA and CDR2 is FQGTGA in the germline V gene. The CDR3 DNA reads as TGTGCCAGCAGCCCCGGCGCAGGGGTCCCCTACGAGCAGTACTTC. Encoded protein: CASSPGAGVPYEQYF.

This clone was detected a few times. The rearrangement uses TRBV6-5 and TRBJ1-1; TRBD1 aligns across 8 bases. V lost 7 bases, J lost 0 bases, and 4 bases stayed unmatched. This CDR3 region has 14 residues. The germline CDR1 and CDR2 sequences are MNHEY and SVGAGI. CDR3 DNA sequence: TGTGCCAGCACGGAGGACAGGGTGAACACTGAAGCTTTCTTT. Protein: CASTEDRVNTEAFF.

The V and J genes are TRBV7-2 and TRBJ2-5; tentative D call: TRBD2 (7 bases). Judging by the DNA end, TRBJ2-7 fits better; the J call may be wrong. The CDR3 spans 15 residues. Germline V gives CDR1 SGHTA, CDR2 FQGNSA. The CDR3 DNA sequence: TGTGCCAGCAGCTTAGCCGGCGGGGGCCCCTACGAGCAGTACTTC. Residues: CASSLAGGGPYEQYF.

The V call is TRBV11-2, the J call TRBJ1-1, with D hard to call. The germline V and J ends were trimmed by 0 bases and 3 bases, with 11 bases remaining between them. In germline, CDR1 is SGHAT, CDR2 FQNNGV. The CDR3 sequence is 15 residues long. The CDR3 loop reads CASSLDRGMDTEAFF. The DNA for the CDR3 is TGTGCCAGCAGCTTAGATAGAGGGATGGACACTGAAGCTTTCTTT.

This clone qualifies as medium-sized. J is TRBJ1-1 and V is TRBV13; tentative D call: TRBD1 (5 bases). V was clipped by 5 bases and J by 4 bases, with 8 bases between them. This CDR3 is built from 12 residues. The germline CDR1 and CDR2 sequences are PRHDT and FYEKMQ (reference sequence). CDR3 DNA: TGTGCCAGCAGCAGGGGTTTCACTGAAGCTTTCTTT. Protein: CASSRGFTEAFF. Full variable domain (missing parts from reference TRBV13 and TRBJ1-1): AAGVIQSPRHLIKEKRETATLKCYPIPRHDTVYWYQQGPGQDPQFLISFYEKMQSDKGSIPDRFSAQQFSDYHSELNMSSLELGDSALYFCASSRGFTEAFFGQGTRLTVV.

On this clone itself: The junction shows a germline mismatch at one end, possibly a read error. V and J are TRBV7-9 and TRBJ2-6, with D possibly matching TRBD2 (6 bases). The CDR3 contains 18 residues. Germline V gene data show CDR1 as SEHNR and CDR2 as FQNEAQ (reference sequence). The CDR3 loop reads CSSSFPGGRGSGANVLTF. CDR3 bases: TGTTCCAGCAGCTTCCCCGGCGGGCGGGGCTCTGGGGCCAACGTCCTGACTTTC.

In its sample, this clone was seen a few times. The chain is built from TRBV6-5 and TRBJ1-5; no reliable D call. V was cut by 1 base and J by 0 bases, with 7 bases left in between. The CDR3 spans 15 residues. The germline gives CDR1 MNHEY, CDR2 SVGAGI. This chain's CDR3 is CASSYLGDSNQPQHF. Here the CDR3 DNA reads TGTGCCAGCAGTTACTTGGGCGATAGCAATCAGCCCCAGCATTTT.

The gene calls are TRBV5-1 and TRBJ1-2, with 7 bases fitting TRBD1. The length of the CDR3 is 14 residues. The V and J ends lost 0 bases and 7 bases, in that order; junction bases with no gene match: 6. Germline CDR1 and CDR2: SGHRS and YFSETQ. The CDR3 reads CASSLGRGPSGYTF. The CDR3 coding sequence is TGCGCCAGCAGCTTGGGGAGGGGGCCTAGTGGCTACACCTTC.

This chain links TRBV6-1 with TRBJ1-2; 7 nucleotides agree with TRBD1. CDR1 is MNHNS, CDR2 SASEGT, per germline. V lost 6 bases to trimming and J lost 8 bases; unmatched junction nucleotides: 12. The CDR3 covers 14 residues. CDR3 amino acids: CASSPKTGSKGYTF. The CDR3 nucleotides read TGTGCCAGCAGCCCAAAGACAGGGTCAAAGGGCTACACCTTC.

The CDR3 coding sequence is TGTGCCAGTAGTATAGCGGGGAGACTACAGCAGTTCTTC. Translated: CASSIAGRLQQFF. The chain joins TRBV19 to TRBJ2-1, with a weak D call TRBD2 (5 bases). The length of the CDR3 is 13 residues. The germline V gene has CDR1 LNHDA and CDR2 SQIVND (reference sequence). With 1 base removed from V and 11 bases from J, the gap between germline ends came to 12 bases.

In this sample, this clone turned up a few times. This chain uses TRBV6-1 with TRBJ1-3, with D unclear. CDR1 is MNHNS, CDR2 SASEGT, per germline. Trimming removed 7 bases at V and 2 bases at J, with 12 bases between. The CDR3 has 14 residues. CDR3 in amino acids: CASIQFLAGNTIYF. The CDR3 DNA is TGTGCCAGCATTCAGTTCCTCGCTGGAAACACCATATATTTT.